The clone carrying this T cell receptor beta chain was seen ten or more times. Its antigen is undetermined. In germline, CDR1 is DFQATT, CDR2 SNEGSKA (reference sequence). V dropped 6 bases and J dropped 2; count of bases not matched to a gene: 12. This CDR3 is 16 amino acids long. As the method for making TCR beta libraries, quantitative 5'-RACE with molecular barcodes was used. Using its own MiXCR run on the 5' RACE reads, TCRdb lists one record per CDR3 protein. This sample has under 250,000 distinct CDR3 sequences; around a tenth occur once, and the top ten carry under 8%. The data stem from a study of CD8 T cells in ankylosing spondylitis. General observations from the study: Enrichment of disease-linked clones was reportedly significant in matched ankylosing spondylitis synovial fluid.

The TCR comes from a male donor with ankylosing spondylitis or in good health (not recorded which). Sequencing was performed on blood, either unsorted or a sorted T cell fraction (not recorded which). The chain employs TRBV20-1 and TRBJ2-7; 11 bases fit TRBD2. The CDR3 is CSAQRGSGGVPYEQYF. CDR3 coding DNA: TGCAGTGCCCAAAGGGGTAGCGGGGGGGTACCCTACGAGCAGTACTTC.